What follows are 18 T cell receptor beta chains derived from one specimen sequenced in a study of CD8+ T cells in alopecia areata. Documented treatment: oral pan-JAK inhibitor, 5-10 mg twice daily. RNA extraction and reverse transcription yielded cDNA as sequencing template. The repertoire was sequenced with immunoSEQ multiplex PCR; TCRdb's copy has only in-frame clones and lacks some. This table has 95,000 to 100,000 clones, 55% to 75% appearing once. Sample: CD8+ T cells sorted from blood, taken between weeks 55 and 65, from a patient treated with tofacitinib. The receptors were sampled from a human donor with alopecia areata.

This chain joins TRBV5-1 and TRBJ1-2; 8 bases are a match to TRBD1. This CDR3 region has 17 residues. V shed 3 bases and J 0 bases; nucleotides not matched to a gene: 10. Per the germline V gene, CDR1 is SGHRS and CDR2 is YFSETQ. CDR3 sequence reads: CASSSLDREEPNYGYTF. The CDR3 DNA reads TGCGCCAGCAGCTCCCTGGACAGGGAGGAACCTAACTATGGCTACACCTTC.

V gene TRBV6-6 combines with J gene TRBJ2-7; D could derive from TRBD1 or TRBD2 (6 bases each). The germline V and J ends were trimmed by 5 bases and 7 bases, with 12 bases remaining between them. Germline V lookup: CDR1 MNHNY, CDR2 SVGAGI (reference sequence). The CDR3 covers 12 residues. The CDR3 loop reads CASSPGAGEQYF. CDR3 nucleotides: TGTGCCAGCAGTCCGGGGGCAGGGGAGCAGTACTTC.

V usage is TRBV7-9 and J usage is TRBJ2-2, with 8 positions matching TRBD1. CDR3 length: 15 amino acids. Germline V gives CDR1 SEHNR, CDR2 FQNEAQ (reference sequence). The junction had 8 bases not matched to a gene; V was cut back by 7 bases and J by 4 bases. The CDR3 DNA follows: TGTGCCAGCATAGGTGCAGGGGGCGGCACCGGGGAGCTGTTTTTT. This codes for CASIGAGGGTGELFF. Looking up the rest from reference TRBV7-9 and TRBJ2-2 gives the full variable domain: DTGVSQNPRHKITKRGQNVTFRCDPISEHNRLYWYRQTLGQGPEFLTYFQNEAQLEKSRLLSDRFSAERPKGSFSTLEIQRTEQGDSAMYLCASIGAGGGTGELFFGEGSRLTVL.

This clone was seen only a few times. The chain's CDR3 is CASSRTDNTEAFF. In nucleotides, the CDR3 is TGTGCCAGCTCACGGACGGATAACACTGAAGCTTTCTTT. V is TRBV18 and J is TRBJ1-1; D gene unclear. The CDR3 has 13 residues. The ends were cut back, 4 bases at V and 2 bases at J, with 8 bases in the middle. In germline, CDR1 is KGHSH, CDR2 LQKENI.

A few counts support this clone. One junction end disagrees with the germline gene, perhaps due to a read error. The genes are TRBV7-8 and TRBJ2-7, with unresolved D. The CDR3 contains 12 residues. Per germline, CDR1 SGHVS and CDR2 FQNEAQ. The CDR3 spells CASSHSGHPPNF. The CDR3 DNA reads TGTGCCAGCAGCCATTCGGGCCACCCGCCGAACTTC.

This chain connects TRBV29-1 to TRBJ2-1; TRBD2 matches 10 bases. The CDR3 has 18 amino acids. Germline CDR1 and CDR2: SQVTM and ANQGSEA. The junction had 17 bases not matched to a gene; V was cut back by 1 base and J by 8 bases. CDR3 nucleotide sequence: TGCAGCGTTGAAGCTCTCCTAGCGGGGGTACCGCCAGGGGATGAGCAGTTCTTC. Protein sequence: CSVEALLAGVPPGDEQFF.

V usage is TRBV7-3 and J usage is TRBJ2-1, with 10 bases matching TRBD2. V was pared by 5 bases and J by 11 bases, with 12 bases of the junction left unmatched. Germline V gene data show CDR1 as SGHTA and CDR2 as FQGTGA. This CDR3 is built from 15 residues. CDR3 sequence reads: CASSDWLAGANKQFF. In DNA, the CDR3 is TGTGCCAGCAGCGACTGGCTAGCGGGGGCCAACAAGCAGTTCTTC.

The CDR3 here is CASSLGGATISYEQYF. The CDR3 DNA sequence: TGTGCCAGCAGTTTGGGGGGGGCTACGATCTCCTACGAGCAGTACTTC. The rearrangement uses TRBV28 and TRBJ2-7; possible D gene TRBD2, 7 bases. Germline CDR1 is MDHEN and CDR2 is SYDVKM. The CDR3 length is 16 residues. V was trimmed by 3 bases and J by 0 bases, leaving 15 bases between them.

The V gene is TRBV13, the J gene TRBJ2-7; the D is unclear. Trimming stripped 3 bases from V and 2 bases from J, with 11 bases between. Germline CDR1 PRHDT, CDR2 FYEKMQ (reference sequence). The CDR3 is made up of 14 amino acids. The DNA of the CDR3 is TGTGCCAGCAGCTTCCAACGGCTAGCCTACGAGCAGTACTTC. This sequence encodes CASSFQRLAYEQYF.

This rearrangement joins TRBV9 to TRBJ1-2, with no clear D. V was cut by 3 bases and J by 13 bases, with 4 bases left in between. The V gene's germline CDR1 is SGDLS and CDR2 YYNGEE. The CDR3 consists of 8 residues. The DNA for the CDR3 is TGTGCCAGCAGCGGAACCACCTTC. Translation gives CASSGTTF. Full variable domain (missing parts from reference TRBV9 and TRBJ1-2): DSGVTQTPKHLITATGQRVTLRCSPRSGDLSVYWYQQSLDQGLQFLIQYYNGEERAKGNILERFSAQQFPDLHSELNLSSLELGDSALYFCASSGTTFGSGTRLTVV.

This clone was observed a handful of times. This rearrangement joins TRBV9 to TRBJ1-4, with TRBD1 identical over 7 bases. Germline V gene data show CDR1 as SGDLS and CDR2 as YYNGEE. V was pared by 4 bases and J by 5 bases, with 8 bases of the junction left unmatched. The CDR3 runs 15 residues. Here the CDR3 reads CASSSEDRWNEKLFF. The CDR3 DNA reads as TGTGCCAGCAGCTCCGAGGACAGGTGGAATGAAAAACTGTTTTTT.

This chain uses TRBV4-1 with TRBJ1-2; weak D call: TRBD1 (5 bases). Germline CDR1 and CDR2: MGHRA and YSYEKL. CDR3 length: 19 amino acids. V lost 1 base, J lost 5 bases, and 26 bases lay in between. The CDR3 DNA is TGCGCCAGCAGCCAAGGCCCATTCCTTGGTCCTCCGGGACCGTATGGCTACACCTTC. Its protein is CASSQGPFLGPPGPYGYTF.

The chain links TRBV29-1 to TRBJ1-2, with 7 positions matching TRBD1. CDR3 length equals 12 residues. From germline, CDR1 is SQVTM and CDR2 ANQGSEA. The J segment lost 3 bases and the V segment lost 7 bases, leaving 5 bases of the junction unmatched. The CDR3 reads CSGRTGDYGYTF. For the CDR3, the DNA is TGCAGCGGGAGGACAGGCGACTATGGCTACACCTTC.

The chain recombines TRBV23-1 with TRBJ2-2; the D gene is possibly TRBD1 (6 bases). TRBV23-1 is an ORF; its function is uncertain. CDR3 size: 12 residues. The V and J ends lost 9 bases and 7 bases respectively, with 12 bases between them. CDR3 sequence: CARAGAIGELFF. CDR3 bases: TGCGCCAGGGCAGGGGCGATCGGGGAGCTGTTTTTT.

The rearrangement joins TRBV13 to TRBJ2-7; D unclear. The CDR3 contains 13 residues. V was trimmed by 3 bases and J by 0 bases, leaving 6 bases between them. The germline V gene encodes CDR1 PRHDT and CDR2 FYEKMQ (reference sequence). The CDR3 nucleotides are TGTGCCAGCAGCTTGTCTGGCTCCTACGAGCAGTACTTC. Its translation: CASSLSGSYEQYF.

This rearrangement joins TRBV4-1 to TRBJ1-5; D possibly corresponds to TRBD1 (5 bases). The V gene's germline CDR1 is MGHRA and CDR2 YSYEKL. The CDR3 has 18 amino acids. V lost 1 base, J lost 9 bases, and 25 bases lay in between. The CDR3 loop reads CASSQVPQGAESFRPQHF. The CDR3 nucleotides read TGCGCCAGCAGCCAAGTCCCCCAGGGCGCGGAATCCTTCCGGCCCCAGCATTTT.

This clone showed up just a few times. This chain connects TRBV30 to TRBJ1-5; no firm D call. The germline CDR1 and CDR2 sequences are GTSNPN and SVGIG (reference sequence). The CDR3 extends over 14 amino acids. Deletions cut 1 base from V and 2 bases from J, with 9 bases between. The CDR3 spells CAWSAGIGNQPQHF. CDR3 nucleotide sequence: TGTGCCTGGAGTGCAGGAATAGGCAATCAGCCCCAGCATTTT.

This chain links TRBV30 with TRBJ2-7; D may be TRBD1 (6 bases). Trimming pared 1 base from V and 11 bases from J, leaving 15 bases between. CDR1 GTSNPN and CDR2 SVGIG come from the germline V gene (reference sequence). The CDR3 contains 12 residues. DNA of the CDR3: TGTGCCTGGAGTGAGGCAGGGGATATTAAGTACTTC. Translating it yields CAWSEAGDIKYF.